The TCR beta chain under discussion was sequenced for a study of regulatory T cells in long-lasting Graves disease. Across the whole study: Under 3 months of antithyroid drugs had been taken by newly diagnosed Graves' patients.

The V end was cut by 0 bases, the J end by 5 bases, with 16 bases between. The CDR3 contains 16 residues. CDR1 and CDR2 (germline): MGHDK, SYGVNS. A few counts support this clonotype. iRepertoire HTBI primers and Arm-PCR of CDR3 regions built TCR beta libraries. MiXCR, run by TCRdb on the multiplex PCR reads, gives a single entry per CDR3 protein. The sample holds fewer than 550,000 distinct CDR3 sequences, about 16% seen once. Time point meaning: newly diagnosed GD, antithyroid drugs for less than 3 months. The authors made the TCR library using RNA they extracted from PBMCs. These data were also filed under a second study, of T cells in Graves' hyperthyroidism and ophthalmopathy.

The sequence was obtained from a woman aged 35-65 years with Graves disease. The source was peripheral blood mononuclear cells (PBMCs), collected at new diagnosis, from a patient treated with antithyroid drugs. The J gene is TRBJ2-5, the V gene TRBV25-1; D tentatively reads TRBD1 or TRBD2 (6 bases each). The CDR3 DNA follows: TGTGCCAGCAGTGAATATAGGGGGGCAGTCGGGGAGACCCAGTACTTC. Its protein product is CASSEYRGAVGETQYF.